This TCR beta chain was found in a study of T-cell memory formation after mild COVID-19. Employing constant-segment primers, 5'RACE generated TCR alpha and TCR beta cDNA libraries bearing sample barcodes and UMIs. TCRdb re-analysed the 5' RACE reads in MiXCR, keeping a single row per CDR3 protein. The repertoire includes hundreds of thousands of distinct CDR3 sequences, 25% to 30% of them detected once, and 13% sits in the top ten. This CDR3 is 12 amino acids long. V lost 8 bases and J lost 0, with 6 bases in between. Turning to this clonotype: It is likely a read error, because the conserved phenylalanine at the end of the CDR3 is missing.

The chain is built from TRBV12-3 or TRBV12-4 and TRBJ2-3; D unclear. Material: PBMCs or a T cell subset sorted from them (not recorded which). This receptor was identified in an adult woman who had mild COVID-19 (a few samples of this study predate the infection). Cell type and time point are not known. Here the CDR3 reads CASFASTDTQYI. CDR3 coding DNA: TGTGCCAGCTTCGCGAGCACAGATACGCAGTATATT.